This T cell receptor (beta chain) emerged from a study of T cells in Graves' hyperthyroidism and ophthalmopathy. General study findings and limits: Stable hyperthyroidism was told apart from ophthalmopathy by a model built on 13 V-J features. Blood also showed most of the thyroid clonotypes that were expanded above 0.001.

It was RNA transcripts that yielded the amplified TCR beta CDR3 regions. TCR CDR3 underwent first-round RT-PCR with the HTBI primer set. MiXCR, applied by TCRdb to the multiplex PCR reads, yields one record per CDR3 protein. The sample shows about 530,000 distinct CDR3 sequences, about 15% of them seen only once. Germline V lookup: CDR1 WNHNN, CDR2 SYGVQD (reference sequence). The CDR3 is 15 residues long. Exclusions: uncontrolled infection, other autoimmune disease, pregnancy, lactation. Concerning this clonotype: The antigen is unknown.

Sequencing was carried out using blood. This rearrangement joins TRBV10-1 to TRBJ2-7; tentatively, D is TRBD2 (6 bases). The J call may be mistaken, given a closer DNA end match to TRBJ2-1. The TCR comes from a woman aged 18-29 years with Graves' ophthalmopathy. CDR3 DNA: TGCGCCAGCAGTGAGGTAGCGGCCCAGCCCTACGAGCAGTTCTTC. It encodes CASSEVAAQPYEQFF.